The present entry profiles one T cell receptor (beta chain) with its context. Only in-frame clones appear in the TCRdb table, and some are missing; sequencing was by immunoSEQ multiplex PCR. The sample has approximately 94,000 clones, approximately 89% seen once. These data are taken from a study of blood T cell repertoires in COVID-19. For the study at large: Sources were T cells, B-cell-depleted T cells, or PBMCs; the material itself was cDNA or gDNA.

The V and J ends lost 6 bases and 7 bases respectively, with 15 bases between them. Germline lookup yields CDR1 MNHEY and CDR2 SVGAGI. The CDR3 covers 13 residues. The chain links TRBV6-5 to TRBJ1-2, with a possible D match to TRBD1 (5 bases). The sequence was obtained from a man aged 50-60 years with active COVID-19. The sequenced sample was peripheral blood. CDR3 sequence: CASSLSGDLGYTF. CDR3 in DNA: TGTGCCAGCAGCCTCTCGGGGGACCTTGGCTACACCTTC.